This TCR beta chain was profiled in a study of blood T cell repertoires in COVID-19. As for the study in general: The origin of the acute and convalescent COVID-19 samples was the United States, Italy and Spain. PBMCs, B-cell-depleted T cells, or T cells provided the cDNA or gDNA that made up the material.

Authors' analysis steps: Amplification of reference gene primers was used by the study to estimate nucleated cell counts. This table comes from immunoSEQ multiplex PCR, and its TCRdb copy is limited to in-frame clones, with some not included. The V and J calls and the clone size are those of that table, but D and trimming were determined from the DNA. The data contain 250,000 to 300,000 clones, approximately 90% of them singletons. The germline gives CDR1 SGHKS, CDR2 YYEKEE (reference sequence). CDR3 length: 16 residues. V lost 0 bases to trimming and J lost 1 base, with 13 bases between them. This TCR came from a woman aged 45-65 years who had recovered from COVID-19. Specimen: peripheral blood. The chain carries TRBV5-5 and TRBJ1-1; D is ambiguous. This chain's CDR3 is CASSLVGASKNTEAFF. The CDR3 DNA sequence: TGTGCCAGCAGCTTGGTGGGCGCGAGTAAGAACACTGAAGCTTTCTTT.